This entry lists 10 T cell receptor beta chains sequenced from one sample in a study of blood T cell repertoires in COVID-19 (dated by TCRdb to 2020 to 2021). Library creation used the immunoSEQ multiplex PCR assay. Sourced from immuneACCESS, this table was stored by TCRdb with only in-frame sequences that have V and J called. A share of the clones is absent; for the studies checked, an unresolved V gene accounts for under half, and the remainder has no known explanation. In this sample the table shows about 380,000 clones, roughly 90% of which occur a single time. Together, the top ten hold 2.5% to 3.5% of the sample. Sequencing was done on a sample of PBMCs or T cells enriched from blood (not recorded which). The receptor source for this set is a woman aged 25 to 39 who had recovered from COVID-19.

The CDR3 protein is CASSFSTAGDEKLFF. CDR3 bases: TGTGCCAGCAGTTTCTCCACGGCAGGGGATGAAAAACTGTTTTTT. This chain links TRBV6-6 with TRBJ1-4, with a tentative D call TRBD1 (6 bases). The V gene lost 4 bases and the J gene lost 6 bases, with 15 bases spanning the gap. The CDR3 contains 15 residues. The germline CDR1 and CDR2 sequences are MNHNY and SVGAGI (reference sequence).

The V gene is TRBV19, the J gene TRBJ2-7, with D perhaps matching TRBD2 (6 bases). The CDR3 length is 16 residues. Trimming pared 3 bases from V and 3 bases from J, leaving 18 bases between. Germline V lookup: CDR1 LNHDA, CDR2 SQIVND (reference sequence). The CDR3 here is CASSMGDGDSLYEQYF. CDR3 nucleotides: TGTGCCAGTAGTATGGGAGACGGGGACTCTCTCTACGAGCAGTACTTC.

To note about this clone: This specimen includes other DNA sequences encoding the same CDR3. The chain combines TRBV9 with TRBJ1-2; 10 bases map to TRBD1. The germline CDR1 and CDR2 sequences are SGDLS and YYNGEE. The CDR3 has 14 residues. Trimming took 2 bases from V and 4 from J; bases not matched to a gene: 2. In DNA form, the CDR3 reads TGTGCCAGCAGCGTGGGACAGGGGTCCTATGGCTACACCTTC. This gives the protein CASSVGQGSYGYTF.

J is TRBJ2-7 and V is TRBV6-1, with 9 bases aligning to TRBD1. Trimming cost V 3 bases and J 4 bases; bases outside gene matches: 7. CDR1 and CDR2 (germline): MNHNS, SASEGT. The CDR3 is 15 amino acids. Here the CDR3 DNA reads TGTGCCAGCAGTGACCGGGACAGGGTCATTTACGAGCAGTACTTC. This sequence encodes CASSDRDRVIYEQYF.

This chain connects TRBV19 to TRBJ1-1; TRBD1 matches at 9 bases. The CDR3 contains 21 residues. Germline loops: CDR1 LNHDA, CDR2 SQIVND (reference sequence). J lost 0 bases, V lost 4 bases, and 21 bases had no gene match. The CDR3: CASSKWGPSTGTGFMNTEAFF. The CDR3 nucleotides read TGTGCCAGTAGTAAATGGGGCCCCTCGACCGGGACAGGGTTCATGAACACTGAAGCTTTCTTT.

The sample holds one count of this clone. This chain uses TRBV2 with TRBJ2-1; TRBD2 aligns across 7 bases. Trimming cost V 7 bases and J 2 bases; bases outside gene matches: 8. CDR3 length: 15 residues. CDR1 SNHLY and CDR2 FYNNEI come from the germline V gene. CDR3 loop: CASKKTGGPYNEQFF. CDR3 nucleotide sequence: TGTGCCAGCAAAAAGACGGGAGGCCCCTACAATGAGCAGTTCTTC.

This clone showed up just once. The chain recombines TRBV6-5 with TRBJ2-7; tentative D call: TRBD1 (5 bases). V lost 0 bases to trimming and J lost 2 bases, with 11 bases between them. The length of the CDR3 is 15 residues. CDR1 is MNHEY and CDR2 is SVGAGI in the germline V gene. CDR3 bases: TGTGCCAGCAGTTACTCGATCACAGGTGCCTACGAGCAGTACTTC. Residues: CASSYSITGAYEQYF.

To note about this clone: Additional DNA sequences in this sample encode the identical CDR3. In DNA form, the CDR3 reads TGCAGCGCCGGACAGGGGGACACTGAAGCTTTCTTT. Its translation is CSAGQGDTEAFF. The genes are TRBV29-1 and TRBJ1-1, with 10 bases matching TRBD1. The germline V gene has CDR1 SQVTM and CDR2 ANQGSEA. The J segment lost 3 bases and the V segment lost 7 bases, leaving 2 bases of the junction unmatched. The CDR3 runs 12 residues.

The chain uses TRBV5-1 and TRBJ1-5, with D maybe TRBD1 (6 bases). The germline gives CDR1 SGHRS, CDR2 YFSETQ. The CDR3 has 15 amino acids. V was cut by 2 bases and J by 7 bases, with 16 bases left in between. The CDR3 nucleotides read TGCGCCAGCAGCTTACAGGGTCTCGGGGAACAGCCCCAGCATTTT. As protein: CASSLQGLGEQPQHF.

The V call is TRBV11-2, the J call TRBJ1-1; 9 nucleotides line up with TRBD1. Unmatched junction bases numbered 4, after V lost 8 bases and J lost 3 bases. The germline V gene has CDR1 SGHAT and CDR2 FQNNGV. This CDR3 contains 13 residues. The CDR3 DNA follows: TGTGCCAGCGCGGGGGACAGGGACACTGAAGCTTTCTTT. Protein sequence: CASAGDRDTEAFF. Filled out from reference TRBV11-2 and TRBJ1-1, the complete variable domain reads EAGVAQSPRYKIIEKRQSVAFWCNPISGHATLYWYQQILGQGPKLLIQFQNNGVVDDSQLPKDRFSAERLKGVDSTLKIQPAKLEDSAVYLCASAGDRDTEAFFGQGTRLTVV.